Presented here are 29 T cell receptor beta chains from one specimen sequenced in a study of vaccination and CD4 T cells after COVID-19. These receptors have no known antigen. At the Johns Hopkins FTIC core, DNA taken from cultured CD4+ T cells was sequenced by way of the Oncomine TCR Beta short-read assay. Via MiXCR, TCRdb re-called the PCR reads, giving one row per CDR3 protein. The sample holds about 22,000 distinct CDR3 sequences, 32% seen once. Documented treatment: 10-day PBMC culture with coronavirus spike peptide pools or control peptides (ViraFEST assay). The material sequenced was cultured CD4+ T cells from blood. Receptors were obtained from a human donor with COVID-19.

By share of the sample, this clonotype is medium-sized. The chain uses TRBV20-1 and TRBJ1-5; no clear D. The CDR3 is made up of 14 amino acids. Trimming removed 3 bases at V and 0 bases at J, with 9 bases between. The germline V gene has CDR1 DFQATT and CDR2 SNEGSKA (reference sequence). CDR3 sequence: CSASLGNSNQPQHF. For the CDR3, the DNA is TGCAGTGCTAGTTTAGGGAATAGCAATCAGCCCCAGCATTTT.

The rearrangement uses TRBV12-3 or TRBV12-4 and TRBJ2-5; tentative D call: TRBD1 (6 bases). V lost 6 bases to trimming and J lost 1 base, with 12 bases between them. This CDR3 contains 14 residues. DNA for the CDR3: TGTGCCAGCAGCTCTGACAGGTTCCAAGAGACCCAGTACTTC. This translates into CASSSDRFQETQYF.

Only a few counts were recorded for this clonotype. The rearrangement joins TRBV7-9 to TRBJ2-2, with no clear D. Germline CDR1 SEHNR, CDR2 FQNEAQ (reference sequence). This CDR3 is built from 14 residues. Trimming pared 5 bases from V and 1 base from J, leaving 8 bases between. DNA for the CDR3: TGTGCCAGCAGCCCACCACGGAACACCGGGGAGCTGTTTTTT. Its protein product is CASSPPRNTGELFF.

This clonotype was observed a few times. This chain joins TRBV2 and TRBJ1-5, with 7 bases fitting TRBD1. This CDR3 comprises 16 residues. CDR1 is SNHLY, CDR2 FYNNEI, per germline. Unmatched junction bases numbered 12, after V lost 4 bases and J lost 6 bases. In nucleotides, the CDR3 is TGTGCCAGCAGTGCTCCGTCGACAGGGCGGGCTCAGCCCCAGCATTTT. Translation: CASSAPSTGRAQPQHF.

The V call is TRBV2, the J call TRBJ1-1, with 11 positions matching TRBD1. CDR1 is SNHLY, CDR2 FYNNEI, per germline. Losses at the gene ends were 5 bases for V and 12 bases for J; bases not matched to a gene: 8. The CDR3 has 13 residues. The CDR3 loop reads CASSPLGDRGSFF. For the CDR3, the DNA is TGTGCCAGCAGTCCCCTAGGGGACAGGGGGTCTTTCTTT.

V is TRBV4-2 and J is TRBJ1-5; D is unclear. Trimming removed 0 bases at V and 7 bases at J, with 13 bases between. Germline CDR1 LGHNA, CDR2 YNFKEQ. This CDR3 has 15 amino acids. Written as DNA, the CDR3 is TGTGCCAGCAGCCAAGATCCAACGGGCGGACAGCCCCAGCATTTT. Translation: CASSQDPTGGQPQHF.

As to this clonotype: A junction boundary mismatches the germline segment, possibly from a read error. The rearrangement joins TRBV7-7 to TRBJ2-5, with 10 bases fitting TRBD2. Looked up from germline, CDR1 is SSHAT and CDR2 is FNYEAQ (reference sequence). The CDR3 loop spans 16 amino acids. CDR3 DNA sequence: TGTGCTAGCAGCTTCACAGCGGGGGGGGTAATGGAGACCCAGTACTTC. It is translated as CASSFTAGGVMETQYF.

The CDR3 nucleotides are TGTGCCACCAGTAGGAATGAAAAACTGTTTTTT. Amino acids: CATSRNEKLFF. The chain has TRBV15 and TRBJ1-4; D unclear. V lost 6 bases to trimming and J lost 5 bases, with 4 bases between them. The CDR3 extends over 11 amino acids. In germline, CDR1 is LNHNV, CDR2 YYDKDF (reference sequence).

This clonotype was counted only a few times. This rearrangement joins TRBV6-1 to TRBJ1-6; TRBD1 agrees at 10 bases. The germline V gene encodes CDR1 MNHNS and CDR2 SASEGT. The junction had 7 bases not matched to a gene; V was cut back by 6 bases and J by 11 bases. The CDR3 has 14 residues. The CDR3 reads CASSNDRGQAPLHF. In DNA form, the CDR3 reads TGTGCCAGCAGCAACGACAGGGGGCAGGCACCCCTCCACTTT.

The chain has TRBV2 and TRBJ1-1; a weak D match, TRBD1 (5 bases). The CDR3 sequence is 13 residues long. The germline V gene has CDR1 SNHLY and CDR2 FYNNEI. V was cut by 3 bases and J by 6 bases, with 11 bases left in between. The CDR3: CASSDRVRAEAFF. CDR3 DNA sequence: TGTGCCAGCAGTGACAGGGTAAGGGCTGAAGCTTTCTTT.

The chain employs TRBV5-8 and TRBJ2-7; no clear D gene. Trimming cost V 0 bases and J 6 bases, with 7 bases left between them. Germline CDR1 reads SGHTS; CDR2 reads YDEGEE. The CDR3 is made up of 12 amino acids. CDR3 in DNA: TGTGCCAGCAGCTTGGTGCTGATCGAGCAGTACTTC. Translated, it gives CASSLVLIEQYF.

V gene TRBV10-3 combines with J gene TRBJ1-5, with D perhaps TRBD1 (6 bases). V lost 3 bases to trimming and J lost 6 bases, with 12 bases between them. The CDR3 spans 14 residues. Germline CDR1 reads ENHRY; CDR2 reads SYGVKD. CDR3 sequence: CAISDDGGGQPQHF. In nucleotides, the CDR3 is TGTGCCATCAGTGATGACGGGGGCGGTCAGCCCCAGCATTTT.

This clonotype has more than one count but fewer than ten. The chain's CDR3 is CASSPKAADTQYF. Here the CDR3 DNA reads TGTGCCAGCAGCCCAAAGGCCGCAGATACGCAGTATTTT. The chain employs TRBV7-9 and TRBJ2-3; D gene ambiguous. Per the germline V gene, CDR1 is SEHNR and CDR2 is FQNEAQ (reference sequence). V shed 5 bases and J shed 4 bases, with 10 bases lying between them. CDR3 length equals 13 residues.

The chain recombines TRBV5-4 with TRBJ2-5; a possible D gene is TRBD2 (7 bases). The CDR3 spans 15 residues. Trimming cost V 2 bases and J 5 bases, with 16 bases left between them. Germline CDR1 and CDR2: SGHNT and YYREEE (reference sequence). CDR3 loop: CASSLPGGLGETQYF. CDR3 coding DNA: TGTGCCAGCAGCTTACCGGGGGGCCTGGGTGAGACCCAGTACTTC.

This clonotype was seen more than once but under ten times. The V and J genes are TRBV6-5 and TRBJ2-5, with a possible D match to TRBD2 (7 bases). Looked up from germline, CDR1 is MNHEY and CDR2 is SVGAGI. With 3 bases removed from V and 0 bases from J, the gap between germline ends came to 17 bases. The CDR3 totals 17 residues. The CDR3 sequence: CASSYGEGGSYQETQYF. The CDR3 DNA sequence: TGTGCCAGCAGTTATGGGGAGGGGGGGTCGTACCAAGAGACCCAGTACTTC.

The V gene is TRBV2, the J gene TRBJ2-1; 7 positions match TRBD2. Germline assignment: CDR1 SNHLY and CDR2 FYNNEI. The CDR3 runs to 12 residues. Losses at the gene ends were 3 bases for V and 15 bases for J; bases not matched to a gene: 8. The DNA of the CDR3 is TGTGCCAGCAGTGAGAAGTGGGCTAGCGGGTTCTTC. Amino acid sequence: CASSEKWASGFF.

The chain carries TRBV7-2 and TRBJ2-7; 11 nucleotides agree with TRBD2. The J segment lost 1 base and the V segment lost 2 bases, leaving 4 bases of the junction unmatched. The germline V gene encodes CDR1 SGHTA and CDR2 FQGNSA. The CDR3 spans 16 residues. CDR3 protein: CASSLTGTSGSYEQYF. CDR3 nucleotide sequence: TGTGCCAGCAGCTTAACGGGGACTAGCGGTTCCTACGAGCAGTACTTC.

There are a few counts of this clonotype. The rearrangement uses TRBV2 and TRBJ1-2, with a weak D call TRBD1 (5 bases). Per germline, CDR1 SNHLY and CDR2 FYNNEI. V dropped 6 bases and J dropped 4 bases, with 15 bases sitting between them. The CDR3 is 14 residues long. The CDR3 is CASRMGTRTYGYTF. The CDR3 nucleotides read TGTGCCAGCAGAATGGGGACCCGGACCTATGGCTACACCTTC. Complete variable domain (other parts from reference TRBV2 and TRBJ1-2): EPEVTQTPSHQVTQMGQEVILRCVPISNHLYFYWYRQILGQKVEFLVSFYNNEISEKSEIFDDQFSVERPDGSNFTLKIRSTKLEDSAMYFCASRMGTRTYGYTFGSGTRLTVV.

A few counts support this clonotype. The chain carries TRBV5-4 and TRBJ1-2, with a possible D match to TRBD1 (5 bases). V was clipped by 4 bases and J by 4 bases, with 11 bases between them. The CDR3 totals 13 residues. The V gene's germline CDR1 is SGHNT and CDR2 YYREEE (reference sequence). This CDR3 is CASSLAGTYGYTF. As DNA, the CDR3 is TGTGCCAGCAGCCTAGCAGGGACCTATGGCTACACCTTC.

The genes are TRBV6-1 and TRBJ1-2; a weak D match, TRBD1 (6 bases). Deletions cut 2 bases from V and 4 bases from J, with 11 bases between. There are 14 residues in the CDR3. CDR1 is MNHNS, CDR2 SASEGT, per germline. CDR3 coding DNA: TGTGCCAGCAGTGAACTCCAGGGGAGCTATGGCTACACCTTC. Encoded protein: CASSELQGSYGYTF.

This clonotype was seen more than once but under ten times. The rearrangement joins TRBV19 to TRBJ1-2, with a tentative D call TRBD1 (6 bases). V was shortened by 6 bases and J by 3 bases, with 26 bases between the two germline ends. Germline V gives CDR1 LNHDA, CDR2 SQIVND (reference sequence). The CDR3 spans 18 residues. CDR3 region: CASSRQGTMTAMDYGYTF. For the CDR3, the DNA is TGTGCCAGTAGCCGGCAGGGGACAATGACTGCTATGGACTATGGCTACACCTTC.

The table lists this clonotype with a few counts. CDR3 residues: CASSYPTSGVVTDTQYF. CDR3 DNA sequence: TGTGCCAGCAGTTACCCTACTAGCGGGGTAGTCACAGATACGCAGTATTTT. J is TRBJ2-3 and V is TRBV6-2 or TRBV6-3; the match to TRBD2 covers 10 bases. Germline lookup yields CDR1 MNHEY and CDR2 SVGEGT. This CDR3 has 17 amino acids. The V segment lost 2 bases and the J segment 2 bases; nucleotides outside the gene matches: 7.

The CDR3 DNA reads as TGTGCCAGCAGCTTAGCTGGGCGGGGGGGCTACGAGCAGTACTTC. It yields the protein CASSLAGRGGYEQYF. The V call is TRBV7-2, the J call TRBJ2-7; 9 nucleotides align to TRBD2. The CDR3 is 15 amino acids. Germline CDR1 SGHTA, CDR2 FQGNSA. Unmatched junction bases numbered 3, after V lost 0 bases and J lost 3 bases.

As for this clonotype: The junction shows a germline mismatch at one end, possibly a read error. The CDR3 nucleotides read TGTGCCAGCAGTGAGGACTATATTTCACCCCTCCACTTT. Protein: CASSEDYISPLHF. V is TRBV6-1 and J is TRBJ1-6; no clear D. Germline V CDR1 and CDR2: MNHNS, SASEGT. This CDR3 spans 13 amino acids.

The chain recombines TRBV20-1 with TRBJ2-3; TRBD2 matches at 8 bases. With V trimmed by 3 bases and J by 2 bases, 4 bases remained unmatched. The CDR3 totals 14 residues. Germline CDR1 is DFQATT and CDR2 is SNEGSKA (reference sequence). CDR3 nucleotides: TGCAGTGCTAGGGTTAGCGGGGTCACAGATACGCAGTATTTT. This sequence encodes CSARVSGVTDTQYF.

This chain joins TRBV6-2 or TRBV6-3 and TRBJ2-5, with D unresolved. Germline values: CDR1 MNHEY, CDR2 SVGEGT. The CDR3 sequence is 12 residues long. V lost 0 bases to trimming and J lost 4 bases, with 3 bases between them. The CDR3 nucleotides are TGTGCCAGCAGTTACTCCCGAGAGACCCAGTACTTC. Translated: CASSYSRETQYF.

This clonotype was found once. As DNA, the CDR3 is TGTGCCATCAGTGAGTCTGGACTAGCGGGGAAAGATACGCAGTATTTT. Its translation is CAISESGLAGKDTQYF. The V call is TRBV10-3, the J call TRBJ2-3; 12 nucleotides align to TRBD2. The CDR3 runs 16 residues. The germline V gene encodes CDR1 ENHRY and CDR2 SYGVKD. V trimming: 0 bases; J trimming: 5 bases; junction bases outside the gene matches: 3.

The chain uses TRBV3-1 and TRBJ1-2; D is possibly TRBD1 (6 bases). Germline values: CDR1 LGHDT, CDR2 YNNKEL (reference sequence). CDR3 length: 12 amino acids. Trimming took 3 bases from V and 4 from J, leaving 6 bases between them. The chain's CDR3 is CASSQDSYGYTF. In nucleotides, the CDR3 is TGTGCCAGCAGCCAGGACAGCTATGGCTACACCTTC.

This clonotype has more than one count but fewer than ten. The V call is TRBV12-3 or TRBV12-4, the J call TRBJ1-2; 8 bases are a match to TRBD1. J was trimmed by 4 bases and V by 6 bases; bases with no gene match: 4. The CDR3 loop spans 13 amino acids. Written as DNA, the CDR3 is TGTGCCAGCAGCAGGGGGCCTAGCTATGGCTACACCTTC. Encoded protein: CASSRGPSYGYTF.